This T cell receptor (beta chain) appears in the sequencing data of a study of cytomegalovirus exposure and HLA in healthy donors. Germline assignment: CDR1 SEHNR and CDR2 FQNEAQ (reference sequence). The CDR3 is 16 amino acids. PCR was performed using 60 Vbeta and 13 Jbeta primers. Sequenced by immunoSEQ multiplex PCR; TCRdb stores in-frame clones only, minus some. Seen here are some 250,000 clones, about 80% observed once, and the top ten hold over 5%. Points from the study as a whole: Most of the TCR beta V segments (in an earlier analysis) were productive either about 87% or about 30% of the time.

In the case of this clone: Its target is not known. The germline gene is not matched at one end of the junction; a read error may be the cause.

The chain couples TRBV7-9 to TRBJ2-2; 10 bases are a match to TRBD2. This sequence was found in a woman in her thirties or forties in good health and CMV-seropositive. The specimen sequenced was PBMCs. CDR3 sequence (DNA): TGTTCCAGCAGCTTAGCGGGAGGATTGAACACCGGGGAGCTGTTTTTT. As protein: CSSSLAGGLNTGELFF.